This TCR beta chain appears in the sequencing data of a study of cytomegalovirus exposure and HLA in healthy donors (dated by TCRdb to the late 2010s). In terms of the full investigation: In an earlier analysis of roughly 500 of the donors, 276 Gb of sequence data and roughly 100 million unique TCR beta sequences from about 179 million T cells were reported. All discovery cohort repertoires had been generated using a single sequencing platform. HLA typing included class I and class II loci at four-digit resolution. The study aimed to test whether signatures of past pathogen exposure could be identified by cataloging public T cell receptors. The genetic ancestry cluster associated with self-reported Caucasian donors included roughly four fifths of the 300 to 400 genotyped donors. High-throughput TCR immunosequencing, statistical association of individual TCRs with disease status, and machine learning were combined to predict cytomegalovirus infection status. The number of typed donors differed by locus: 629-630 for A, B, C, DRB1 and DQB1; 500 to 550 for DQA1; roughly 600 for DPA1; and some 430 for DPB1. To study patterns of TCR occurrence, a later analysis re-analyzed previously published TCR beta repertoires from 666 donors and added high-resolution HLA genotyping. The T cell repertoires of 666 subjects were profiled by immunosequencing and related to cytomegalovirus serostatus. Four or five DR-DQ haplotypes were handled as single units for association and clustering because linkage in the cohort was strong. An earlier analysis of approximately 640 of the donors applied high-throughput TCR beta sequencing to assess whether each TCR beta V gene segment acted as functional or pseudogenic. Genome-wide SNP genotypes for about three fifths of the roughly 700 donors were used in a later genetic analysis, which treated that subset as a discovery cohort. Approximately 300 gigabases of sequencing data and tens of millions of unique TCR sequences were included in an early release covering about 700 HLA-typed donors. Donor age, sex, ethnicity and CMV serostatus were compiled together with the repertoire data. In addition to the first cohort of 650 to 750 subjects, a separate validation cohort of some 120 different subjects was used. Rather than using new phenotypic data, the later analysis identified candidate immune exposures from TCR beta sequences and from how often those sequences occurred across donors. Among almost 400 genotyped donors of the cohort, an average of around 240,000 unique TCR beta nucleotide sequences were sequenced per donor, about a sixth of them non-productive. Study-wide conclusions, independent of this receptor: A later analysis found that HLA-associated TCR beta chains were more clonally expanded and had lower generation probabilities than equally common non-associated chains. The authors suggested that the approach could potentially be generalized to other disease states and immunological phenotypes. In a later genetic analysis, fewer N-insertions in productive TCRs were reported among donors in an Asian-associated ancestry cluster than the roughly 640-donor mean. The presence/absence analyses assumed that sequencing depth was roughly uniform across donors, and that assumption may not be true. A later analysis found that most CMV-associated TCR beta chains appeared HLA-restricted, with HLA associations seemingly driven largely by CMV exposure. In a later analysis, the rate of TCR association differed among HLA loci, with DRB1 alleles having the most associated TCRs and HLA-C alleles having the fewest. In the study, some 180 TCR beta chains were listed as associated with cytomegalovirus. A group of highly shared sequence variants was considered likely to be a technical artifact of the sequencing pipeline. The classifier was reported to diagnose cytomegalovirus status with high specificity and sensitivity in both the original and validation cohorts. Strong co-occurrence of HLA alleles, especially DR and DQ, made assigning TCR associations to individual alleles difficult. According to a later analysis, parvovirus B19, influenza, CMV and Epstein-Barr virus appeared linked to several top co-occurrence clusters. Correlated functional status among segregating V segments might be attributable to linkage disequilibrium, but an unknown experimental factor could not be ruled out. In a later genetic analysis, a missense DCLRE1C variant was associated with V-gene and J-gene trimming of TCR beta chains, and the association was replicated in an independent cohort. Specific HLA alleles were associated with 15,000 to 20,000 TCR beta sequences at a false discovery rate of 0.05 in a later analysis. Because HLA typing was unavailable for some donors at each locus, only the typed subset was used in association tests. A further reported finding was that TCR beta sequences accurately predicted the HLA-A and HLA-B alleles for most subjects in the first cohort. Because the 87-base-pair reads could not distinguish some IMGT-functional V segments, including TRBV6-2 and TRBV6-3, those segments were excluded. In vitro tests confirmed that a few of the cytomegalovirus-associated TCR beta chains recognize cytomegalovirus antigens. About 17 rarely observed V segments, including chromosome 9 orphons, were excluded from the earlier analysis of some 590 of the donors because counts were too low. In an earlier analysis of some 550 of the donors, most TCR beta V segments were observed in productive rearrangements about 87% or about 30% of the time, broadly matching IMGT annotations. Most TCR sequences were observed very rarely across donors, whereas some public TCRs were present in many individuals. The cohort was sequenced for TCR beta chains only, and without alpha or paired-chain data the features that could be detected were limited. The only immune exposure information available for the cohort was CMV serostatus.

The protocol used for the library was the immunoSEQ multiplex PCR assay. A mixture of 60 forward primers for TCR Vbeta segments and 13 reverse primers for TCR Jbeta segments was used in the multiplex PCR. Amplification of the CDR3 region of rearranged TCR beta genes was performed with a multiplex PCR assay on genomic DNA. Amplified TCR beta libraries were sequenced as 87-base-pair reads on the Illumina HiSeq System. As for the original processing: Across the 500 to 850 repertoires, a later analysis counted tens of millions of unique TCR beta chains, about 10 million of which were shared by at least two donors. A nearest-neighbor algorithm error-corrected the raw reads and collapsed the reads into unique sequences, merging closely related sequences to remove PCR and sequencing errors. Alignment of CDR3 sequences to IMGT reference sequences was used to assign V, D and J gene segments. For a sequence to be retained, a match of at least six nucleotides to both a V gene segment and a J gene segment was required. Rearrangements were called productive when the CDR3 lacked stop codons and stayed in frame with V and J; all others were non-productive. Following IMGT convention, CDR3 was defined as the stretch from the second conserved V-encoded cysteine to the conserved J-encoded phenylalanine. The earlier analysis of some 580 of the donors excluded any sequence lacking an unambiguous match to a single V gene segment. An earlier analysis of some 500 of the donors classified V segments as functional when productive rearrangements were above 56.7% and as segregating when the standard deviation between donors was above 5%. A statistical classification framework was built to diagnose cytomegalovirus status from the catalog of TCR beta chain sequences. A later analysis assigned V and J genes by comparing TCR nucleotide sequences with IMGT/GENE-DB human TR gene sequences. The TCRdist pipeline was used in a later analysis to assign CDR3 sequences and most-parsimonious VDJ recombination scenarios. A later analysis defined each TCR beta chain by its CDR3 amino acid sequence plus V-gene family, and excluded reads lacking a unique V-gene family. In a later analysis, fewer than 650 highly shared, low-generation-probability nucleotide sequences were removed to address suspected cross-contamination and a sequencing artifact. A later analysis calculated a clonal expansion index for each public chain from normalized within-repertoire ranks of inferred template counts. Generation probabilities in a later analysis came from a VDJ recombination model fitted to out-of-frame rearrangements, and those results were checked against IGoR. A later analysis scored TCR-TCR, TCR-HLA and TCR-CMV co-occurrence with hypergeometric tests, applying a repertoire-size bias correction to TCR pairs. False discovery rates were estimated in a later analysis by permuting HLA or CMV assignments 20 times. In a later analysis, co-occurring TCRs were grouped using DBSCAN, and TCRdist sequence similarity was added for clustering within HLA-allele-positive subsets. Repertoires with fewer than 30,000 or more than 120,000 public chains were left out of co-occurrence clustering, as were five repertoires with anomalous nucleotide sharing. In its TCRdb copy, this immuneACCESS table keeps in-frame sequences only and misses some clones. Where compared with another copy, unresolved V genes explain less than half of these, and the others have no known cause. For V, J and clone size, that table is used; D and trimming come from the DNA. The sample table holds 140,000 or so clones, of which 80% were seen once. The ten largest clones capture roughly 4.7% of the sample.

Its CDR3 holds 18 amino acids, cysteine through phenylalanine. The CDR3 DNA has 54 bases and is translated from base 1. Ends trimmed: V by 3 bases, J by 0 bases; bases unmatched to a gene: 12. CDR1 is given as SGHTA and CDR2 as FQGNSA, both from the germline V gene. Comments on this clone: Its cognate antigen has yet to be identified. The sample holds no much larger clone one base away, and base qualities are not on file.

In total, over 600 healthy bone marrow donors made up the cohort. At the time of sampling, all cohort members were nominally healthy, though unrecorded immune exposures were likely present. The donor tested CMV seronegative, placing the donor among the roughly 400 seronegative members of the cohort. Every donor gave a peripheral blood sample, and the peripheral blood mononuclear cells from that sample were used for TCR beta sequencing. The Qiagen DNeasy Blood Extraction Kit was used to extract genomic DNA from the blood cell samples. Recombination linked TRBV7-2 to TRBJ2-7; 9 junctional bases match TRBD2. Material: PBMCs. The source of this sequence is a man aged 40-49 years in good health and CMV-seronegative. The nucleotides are TGTGCCAGCAGCTTCACCGGGACTAGCTCGGGGCCCTCCTACGAGCAGTACTTC. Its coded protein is CASSFTGTSSGPSYEQYF. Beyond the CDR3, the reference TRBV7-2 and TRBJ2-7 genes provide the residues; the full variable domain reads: GAGVSQSPSNKVTEKGKDVELRCDPISGHTALYWYRQSLGQGLEFLIYFQGNSAPDKSGLPSDRFSAERTGGSVSTLTIQRTQQEDSAVYLCASSFTGTSSGPSYEQYFGPGTRLTVT.